This TCR beta chain is from a study of T cell repertoires in cytomegalovirus infection (dated by TCRdb to the late 2010s). Describing the broader study: Because public TCR beta signatures pointed to carriage of CMV infection together with the matching HLA type, the HLA type of each donor mattered for the analysis. Beyond this particular receptor, the publication reports: The ex vivo response was dominated by HLA-C-restricted CMV-specific TCR beta clonotypes, and the single most frequent clonotype in two of eight donors was supplied by these HLA-C-restricted clonotypes. Cumulative frequency of public TCR beta family members discriminated carriers of CMV infection plus the relevant HLA type in this cohort and an independent roughly 340-donor cohort.

Of note for this clonotype: The target of this receptor is not known. No clone much larger than this one lies a single base away; base qualities are absent.

This sample was sequenced with an Illumina HiSeq 1500. TCRdb redid the processing of the public reads, applying fastp at Q25 and MiXCR, and retained in-frame beta chains. Rows are unified per CDR3 protein, each entry keeping the most common DNA and genes. The sample yields a few hundred thousand distinct CDR3 sequences; more than 8% were counted once. The ten largest clones add up to about 3.9% of the sample. V lost 6 bases and J lost 6 bases; the stretch between them is 15 bases long. The CDR3 holds 14 amino acids from the cysteine to the phenylalanine. Of the read, only the CDR3 DNA is kept; its 42 bases are in frame from base 1.

This clonotype was obtained from a human donor in good health (CMV status not recorded). Some clones in this sample may be carry-over from other donors' samples. In this chain, TRBV12-3 or TRBV12-4 is recombined with TRBJ2-1, with a tentative D gene TRBD1 over 5 matching bases. The sequenced material came from PBMCs. The CDR3 region reads CASSSQGKGNEQFF. The DNA sequence follows: TGTGCCAGCAGCTCCCAGGGCAAGGGCAATGAGCAGTTCTTC.